This TCR beta chain was sequenced during a study of blood T cell repertoires in COVID-19. Turning to the study itself: The samples span acute and convalescent COVID-19 from the United States, Italy and Spain.

The count of this clone is one. Cohorts were assigned according to the clinical history that participants reported. Exposed volunteers were people who met a COVID-19 case within 2 weeks before study entry. Authors' analysis steps: Reference gene primer amplification gave nucleated cell count estimates. Libraries were prepared by immunoSEQ multiplex PCR; TCRdb keeps only in-frame clonotypes and omits some of them. For V, J and clone size, that table is used; D and trimming come from the DNA. The repertoire has 240,000 or so clones, about 90% of them found once; the top ten carry over 0.75%. The CDR3 spans 17 residues. Germline CDR1 SGHRS, CDR2 YFSETQ. The V segment lost 3 bases and the J segment 6 bases; nucleotides outside the gene matches: 10.

The rearrangement uses TRBV5-1 and TRBJ2-3; 13 bases are a match to TRBD2. Input material: PBMCs or T cells enriched from blood (not recorded which). The clonotype originates from a man over 45 who had been exposed to COVID-19. The CDR3 region is CASSWPGTSGIRDTQYF. CDR3 bases: TGCGCCAGCAGCTGGCCCGGGACTAGCGGGATAAGGGATACGCAGTATTTT.